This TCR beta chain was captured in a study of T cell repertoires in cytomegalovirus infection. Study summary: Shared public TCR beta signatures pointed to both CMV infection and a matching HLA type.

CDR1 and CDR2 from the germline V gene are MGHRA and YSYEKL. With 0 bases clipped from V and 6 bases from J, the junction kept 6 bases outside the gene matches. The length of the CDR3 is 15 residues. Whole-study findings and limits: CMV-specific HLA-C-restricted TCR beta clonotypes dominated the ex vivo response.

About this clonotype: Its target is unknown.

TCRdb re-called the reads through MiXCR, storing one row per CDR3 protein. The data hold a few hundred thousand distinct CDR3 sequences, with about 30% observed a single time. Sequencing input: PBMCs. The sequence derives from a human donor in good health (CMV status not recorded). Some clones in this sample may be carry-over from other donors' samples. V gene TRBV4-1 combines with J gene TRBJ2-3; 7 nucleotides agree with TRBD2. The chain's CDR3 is CASSQDREVMDTQYF. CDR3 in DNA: TGCGCCAGCAGCCAAGATCGGGAGGTGATGGATACGCAGTATTTT.